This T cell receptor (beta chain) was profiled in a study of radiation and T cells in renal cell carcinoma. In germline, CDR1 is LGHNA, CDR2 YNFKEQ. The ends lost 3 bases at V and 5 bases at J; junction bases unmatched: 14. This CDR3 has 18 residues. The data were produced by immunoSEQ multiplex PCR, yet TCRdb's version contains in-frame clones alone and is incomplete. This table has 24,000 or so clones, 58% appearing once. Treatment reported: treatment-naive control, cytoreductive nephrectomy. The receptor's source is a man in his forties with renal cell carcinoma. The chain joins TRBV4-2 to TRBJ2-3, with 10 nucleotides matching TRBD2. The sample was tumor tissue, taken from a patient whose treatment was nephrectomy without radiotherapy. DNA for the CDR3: TGTGCCAGCAGCCACCCACACCGAAGCGGGGGGGCCTTAGATACGCAGTATTTT. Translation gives CASSHPHRSGGALDTQYF.